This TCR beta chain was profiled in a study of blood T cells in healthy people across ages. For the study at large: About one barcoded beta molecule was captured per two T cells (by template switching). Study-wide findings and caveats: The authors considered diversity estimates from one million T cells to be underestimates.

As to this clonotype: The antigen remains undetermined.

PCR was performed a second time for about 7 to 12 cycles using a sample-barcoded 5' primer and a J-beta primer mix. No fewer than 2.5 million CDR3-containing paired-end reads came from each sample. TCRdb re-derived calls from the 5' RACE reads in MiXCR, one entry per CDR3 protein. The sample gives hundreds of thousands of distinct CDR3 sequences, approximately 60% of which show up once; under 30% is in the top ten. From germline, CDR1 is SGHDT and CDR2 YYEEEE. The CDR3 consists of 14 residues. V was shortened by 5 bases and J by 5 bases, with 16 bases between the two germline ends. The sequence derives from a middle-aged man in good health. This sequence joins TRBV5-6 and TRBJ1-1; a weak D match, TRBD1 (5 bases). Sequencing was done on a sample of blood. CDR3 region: CASRDTGTGTEAFF. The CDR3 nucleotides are TGTGCCAGCAGAGATACCGGGACCGGGACTGAAGCTTTCTTT.